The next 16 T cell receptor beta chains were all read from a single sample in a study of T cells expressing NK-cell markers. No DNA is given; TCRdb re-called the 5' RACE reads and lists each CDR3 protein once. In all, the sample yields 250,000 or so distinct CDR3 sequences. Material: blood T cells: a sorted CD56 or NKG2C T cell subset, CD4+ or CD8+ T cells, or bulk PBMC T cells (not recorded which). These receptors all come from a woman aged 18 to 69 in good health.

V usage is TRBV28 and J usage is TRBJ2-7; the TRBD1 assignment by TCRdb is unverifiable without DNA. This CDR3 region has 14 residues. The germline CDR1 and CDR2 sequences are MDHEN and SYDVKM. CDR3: CASNQPGRSYEQYF.

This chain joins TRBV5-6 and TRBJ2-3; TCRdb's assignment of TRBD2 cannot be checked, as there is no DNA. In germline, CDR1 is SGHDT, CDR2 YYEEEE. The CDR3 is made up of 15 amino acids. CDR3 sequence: CASSLVSGSVDTQYF.

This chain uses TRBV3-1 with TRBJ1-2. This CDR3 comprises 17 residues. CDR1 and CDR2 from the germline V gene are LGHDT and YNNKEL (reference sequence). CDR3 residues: CASSQDLTPLRYYGYTF.

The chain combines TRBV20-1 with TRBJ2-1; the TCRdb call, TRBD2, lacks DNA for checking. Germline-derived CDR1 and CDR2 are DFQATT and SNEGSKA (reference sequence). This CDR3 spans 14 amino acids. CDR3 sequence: CSASDSGRASEQFF.

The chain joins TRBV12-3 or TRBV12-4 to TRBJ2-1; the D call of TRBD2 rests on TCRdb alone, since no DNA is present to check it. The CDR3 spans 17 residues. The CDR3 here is CASSPGLAGWTDNEQFF.

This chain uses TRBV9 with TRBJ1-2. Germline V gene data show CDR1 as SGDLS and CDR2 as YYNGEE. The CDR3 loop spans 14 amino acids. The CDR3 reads CASSVAGTNYGYTF.

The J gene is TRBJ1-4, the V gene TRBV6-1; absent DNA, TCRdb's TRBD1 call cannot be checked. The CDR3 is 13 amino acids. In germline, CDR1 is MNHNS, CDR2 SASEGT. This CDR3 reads CASSPGTGVKLFF.

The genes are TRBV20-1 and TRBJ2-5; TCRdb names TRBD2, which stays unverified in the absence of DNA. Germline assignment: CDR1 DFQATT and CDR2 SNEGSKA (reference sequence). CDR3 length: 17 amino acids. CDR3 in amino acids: CSARDYLVAEYQETQYF.

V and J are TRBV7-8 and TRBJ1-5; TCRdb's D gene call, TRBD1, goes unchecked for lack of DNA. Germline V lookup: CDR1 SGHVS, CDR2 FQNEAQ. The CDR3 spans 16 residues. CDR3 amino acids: CASSLIWGNGNQPQHF.

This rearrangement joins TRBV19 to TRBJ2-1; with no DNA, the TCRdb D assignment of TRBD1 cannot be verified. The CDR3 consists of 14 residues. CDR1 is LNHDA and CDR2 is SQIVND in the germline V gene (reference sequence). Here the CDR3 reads CASNRPGTGREQFF.

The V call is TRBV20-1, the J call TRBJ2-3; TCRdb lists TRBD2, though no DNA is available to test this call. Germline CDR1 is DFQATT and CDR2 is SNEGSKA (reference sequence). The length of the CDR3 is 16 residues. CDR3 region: CSATGLAGGGTDTQYF.

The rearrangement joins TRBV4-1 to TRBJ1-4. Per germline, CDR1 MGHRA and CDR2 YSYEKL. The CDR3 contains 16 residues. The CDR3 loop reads CASSQAAGTTNEKLFF.

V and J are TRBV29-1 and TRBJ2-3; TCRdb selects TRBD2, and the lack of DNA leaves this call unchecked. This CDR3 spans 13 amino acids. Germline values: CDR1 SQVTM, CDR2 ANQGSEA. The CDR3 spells CSGLAGITDTQYF.

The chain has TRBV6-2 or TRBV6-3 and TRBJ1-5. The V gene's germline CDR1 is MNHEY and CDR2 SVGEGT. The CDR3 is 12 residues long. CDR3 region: CASSQGIQPQHF.

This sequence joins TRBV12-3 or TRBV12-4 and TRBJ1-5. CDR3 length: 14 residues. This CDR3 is CASSLRGGGQPQHF.

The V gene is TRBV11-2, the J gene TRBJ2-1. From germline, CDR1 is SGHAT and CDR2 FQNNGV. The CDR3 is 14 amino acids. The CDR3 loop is CASSLEWSTNEQFF.